The source of this T cell receptor beta chain is a study of cytomegalovirus exposure and HLA in healthy donors. The trim removed 8 bases at V and 0 bases at J, leaving 3 bases unmatched. The CDR3 consists of 14 residues. CDR1 MNHNS and CDR2 SASEGT come from the germline V gene. A single count supports this clone. Using immunoSEQ multiplex PCR, the repertoire was profiled, and TCRdb retains in-frame clones only, with some absent. The sample contains around 130,000 clones, about nine tenths of which appear only once. The sequencing sample was made of PBMCs. The receptor was derived from a man younger than 45 in good health and CMV-seronegative. The chain recombines TRBV6-1 with TRBJ2-2; 7 bases are shared with TRBD2. The CDR3, as DNA: TGTGCCAGCCGGGGGGAGGCGAACACCGGGGAGCTGTTTTTT. Protein: CASRGEANTGELFF.